The entry below gives a single T cell receptor beta chain sequence along with its context. The antigen is unknown. The investigators amplified TCR beta CDR3 regions from RNA transcripts. First-round RT-PCR with HTBI primers amplified the TCR CDR3 region. TCRdb re-called the multiplex PCR reads through MiXCR, storing one row per CDR3 protein. The repertoire holds a few hundred thousand distinct CDR3 sequences, with over 13% as singletons. The CDR3 is made up of 14 amino acids. Trimming shortened V by 2 bases and J by 6 bases, and 12 bases separated the two germline ends. The germline CDR1 and CDR2 sequences are ENHRY and SYGVKD. This specimen belongs to a study of T cells in Graves' hyperthyroidism and ophthalmopathy. Study findings and constraints: Ophthalmopathy onset followed model prediction by a median roughly 6 months.

Clinicians diagnosed patients from clinical symptoms, serum thyroxine and TRAb, thyroid ultrasound and orbital computed tomography. Fresh 10 ml peripheral blood yielded PBMCs. Sequencing was done on a sample of blood. The source of this sequence is a woman aged 18-30 years with Graves' hyperthyroidism. This sequence joins TRBV10-3 and TRBJ2-3; D gene uncertain. The CDR3 DNA reads TGTGCCATCAGTGAGGGCCGAATGGGGGATACGCAGTATTTT. This gives the protein CAISEGRMGDTQYF.